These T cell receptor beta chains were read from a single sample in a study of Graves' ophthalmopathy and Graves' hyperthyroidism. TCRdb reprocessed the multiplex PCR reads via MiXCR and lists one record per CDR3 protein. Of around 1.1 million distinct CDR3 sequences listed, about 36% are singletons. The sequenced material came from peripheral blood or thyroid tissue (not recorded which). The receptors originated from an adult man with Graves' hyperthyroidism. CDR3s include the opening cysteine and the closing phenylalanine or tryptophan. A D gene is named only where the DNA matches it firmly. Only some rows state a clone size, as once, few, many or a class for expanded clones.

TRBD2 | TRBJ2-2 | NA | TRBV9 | TGTGCCAGCAGCGGACGGACGGGACTAGTGGGCCCCGGGGAGCTGTTTTTT | CASSGRTGLVGPGELFF
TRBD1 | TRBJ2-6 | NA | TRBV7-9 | TGTGCCAGCAGACAGACAGGGAACACTGAAGCTTTC | CASRQTGNTEAF
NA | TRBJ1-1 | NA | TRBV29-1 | TGCAGCTTAGCAGTATGGGGCACTGAAGCTTTCTTT | CSLAVWGTEAFF
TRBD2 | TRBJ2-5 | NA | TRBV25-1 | TGTGCCAGCAGTGCTCCAGCGGGAGGACAAGAGACCCAGTACTTC | CASSAPAGGQETQYF
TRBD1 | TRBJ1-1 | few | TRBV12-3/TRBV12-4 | TGTGCCAGCACCCATCAGGGGGTCTTAGGGAACACTGAAGCTTTCTTT | CASTHQGVLGNTEAFF
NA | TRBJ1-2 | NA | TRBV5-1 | TGCGCCAGCAGCTTGGGTGGTGTCGGAAACAGGGGCTACACCTTC | CASSLGGVGNRGYTF
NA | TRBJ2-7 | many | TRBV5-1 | TGCGCCAGCAGGGACACGGGGCGCTCCCACGAGCAGTACTTC | CASRDTGRSHEQYF
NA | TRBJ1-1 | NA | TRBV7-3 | TGCGCCAGCAGCCTTCAGACAGCGAGGAACACTGAAGCTTTCTTT | CASSLQTARNTEAFF
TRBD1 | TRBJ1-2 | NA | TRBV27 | TGTGCCAGCAGACAGGGGGGAGCTAACTATGGCTACACCTTC | CASRQGGANYGYTF
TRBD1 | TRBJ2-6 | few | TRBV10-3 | TGTGCCACCAGCCCGGGACAGGGGGCAGACAACGTCCTGACTTTC | CATSPGQGADNVLTF
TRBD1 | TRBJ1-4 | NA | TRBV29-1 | TGCAGCGTTGGATTACAGGGGACTAATGAAAAACTGTTTTTT | CSVGLQGTNEKLFF
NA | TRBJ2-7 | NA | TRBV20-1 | TGCAGTGGTAGTCCGGGAGTAAGCGAGCAGTACTTC | CSGSPGVSEQYF
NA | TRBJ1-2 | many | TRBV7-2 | TGTGCCAGCAGCTTAGCAGAAGACTATGGCTACACCTTC | CASSLAEDYGYTF
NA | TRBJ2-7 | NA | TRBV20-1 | TGCAGTGCTCGGGACCCCAACACCTACGAGCAGTACTTC | CSARDPNTYEQYF
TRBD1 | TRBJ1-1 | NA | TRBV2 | TGTGCCAGCAGTGTGGGACAGGGGGTAGCTTTCTTT | CASSVGQGVAFF
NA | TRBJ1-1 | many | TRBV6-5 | TGTGCCAGCACCCGGACGGGGAACACTGAAGCTTTCTTT | CASTRTGNTEAFF
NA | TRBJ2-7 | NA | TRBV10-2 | TGCGCCAGCAGTGAGGGGTTGGTGTTGTACGAGCAGTACTTC | CASSEGLVLYEQYF